Sequencing of this T cell receptor (beta chain) was carried out in a study of T-cell memory formation after mild COVID-19. Study-level information: The TCR clusters were mostly specific to one donor.

With regard to this clonotype: Its antigen is as yet unknown.

Study-wide results and limits: Whether day 37 second-wave clones are SARS-CoV-2-specific was not confirmed.

5'RACE with constant-segment primers yielded barcoded, UMI-tagged TCR alpha and TCR beta cDNA libraries. One entry per CDR3 protein results from TCRdb running MiXCR on the 5' RACE reads. Among about 390,000 distinct CDR3 sequences listed, 20% to 25% were seen once. Trimming removed 5 bases at V and 0 bases at J, with 14 bases between. The CDR3 is made up of 17 amino acids. The V gene's germline CDR1 is SGHTA and CDR2 FQGTGA. This clonotype was obtained from an adult woman who had mild COVID-19 (a few samples of this study predate the infection). Cell type and time point are not known. The sequencing sample was made of PBMCs or a T cell subset sorted from them (not recorded which). The J gene is TRBJ2-6, the V gene TRBV7-3, with D perhaps TRBD1 or TRBD2 (5 bases each). The CDR3 region has the DNA TGTGCCAGCAGCCTGGGACCAACTACCTCTGGGGCCAACGTCCTGACTTTC. Its protein product is CASSLGPTTSGANVLTF.